This T cell receptor (beta chain) was retrieved from a study of blood T cell repertoires in COVID-19. Study details: Researchers got acute and convalescent COVID-19 samples from the United States, Italy and Spain.

TCRdb keeps only in-frame clones here, not all; method: immunoSEQ multiplex PCR. This table holds about 240,000 clones, about four fifths found once. With V trimmed by 6 bases and J by 5 bases, 4 bases remained unmatched. The germline CDR1 and CDR2 sequences are MNHEY and SVGAGI. CDR3 length: 13 residues. The table lists this clone with a count of one. Sequencing was done on a sample of peripheral blood. The rearrangement joins TRBV6-5 to TRBJ2-7; 10 bases are a match to TRBD1. The TCR sequence derives from a young woman with acute or convalescent COVID-19. Here the CDR3 DNA reads TGTGCCAGCAGCCGGGACAGGGGCGACGAGCAGTACTTC. Translating it yields CASSRDRGDEQYF.